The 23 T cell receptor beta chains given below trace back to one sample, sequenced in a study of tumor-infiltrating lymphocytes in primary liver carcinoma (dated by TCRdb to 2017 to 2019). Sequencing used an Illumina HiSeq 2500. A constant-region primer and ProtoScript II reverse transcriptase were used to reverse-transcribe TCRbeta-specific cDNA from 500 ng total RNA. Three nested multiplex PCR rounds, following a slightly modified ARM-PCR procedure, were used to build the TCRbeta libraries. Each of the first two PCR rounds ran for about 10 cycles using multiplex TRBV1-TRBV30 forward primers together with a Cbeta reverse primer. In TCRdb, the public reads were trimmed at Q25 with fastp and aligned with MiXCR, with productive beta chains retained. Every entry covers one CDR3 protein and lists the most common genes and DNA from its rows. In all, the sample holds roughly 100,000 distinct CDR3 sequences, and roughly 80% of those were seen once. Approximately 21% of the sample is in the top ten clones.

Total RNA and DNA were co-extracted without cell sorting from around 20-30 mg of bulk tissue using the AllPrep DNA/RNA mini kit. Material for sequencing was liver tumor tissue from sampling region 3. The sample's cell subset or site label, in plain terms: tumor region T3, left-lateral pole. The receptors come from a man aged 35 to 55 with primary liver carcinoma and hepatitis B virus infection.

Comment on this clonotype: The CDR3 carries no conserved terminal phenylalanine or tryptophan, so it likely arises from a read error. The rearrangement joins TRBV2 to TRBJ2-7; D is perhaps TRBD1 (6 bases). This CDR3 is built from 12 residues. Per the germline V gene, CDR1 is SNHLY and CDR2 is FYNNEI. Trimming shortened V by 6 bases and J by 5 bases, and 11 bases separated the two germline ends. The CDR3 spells CASRADRNEQYL. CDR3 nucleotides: TGTGCCAGCAGGGCAGACAGGAACGAGCAGTACCTC.

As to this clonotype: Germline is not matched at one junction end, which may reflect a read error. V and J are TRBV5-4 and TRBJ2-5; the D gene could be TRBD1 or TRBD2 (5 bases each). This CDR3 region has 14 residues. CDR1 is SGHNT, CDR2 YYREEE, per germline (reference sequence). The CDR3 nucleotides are TGTGCCAGCAGCTTGGCCGGGGCGCAAGAGATCCAGCACTTC. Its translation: CASSLAGAQEIQHF.

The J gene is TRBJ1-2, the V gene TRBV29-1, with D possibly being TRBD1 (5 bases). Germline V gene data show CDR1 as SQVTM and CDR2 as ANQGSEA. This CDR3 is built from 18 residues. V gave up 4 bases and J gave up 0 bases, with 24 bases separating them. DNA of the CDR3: TGCAGCGTTGGGTCACCAACAGGAACTCCAGTGGCTAACTATGGCTACACCTTC. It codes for CSVGSPTGTPVANYGYTF.

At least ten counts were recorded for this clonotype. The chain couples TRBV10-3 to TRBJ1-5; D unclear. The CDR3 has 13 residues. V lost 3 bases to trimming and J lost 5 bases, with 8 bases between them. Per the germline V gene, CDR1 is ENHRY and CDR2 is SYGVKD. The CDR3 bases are TGTGCCATCAGTGAAGGACCCGATCAGCCCCAGCATTTT. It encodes CAISEGPDQPQHF.

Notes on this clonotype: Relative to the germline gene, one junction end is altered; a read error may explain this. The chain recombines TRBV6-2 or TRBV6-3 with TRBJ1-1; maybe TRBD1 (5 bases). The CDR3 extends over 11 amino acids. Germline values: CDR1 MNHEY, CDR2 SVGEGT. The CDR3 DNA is TGCGCCAGCAGTTCGGCAGGGCCGGCTTCATTT. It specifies CASSSAGPASF.

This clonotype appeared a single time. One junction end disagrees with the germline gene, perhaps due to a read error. CDR3 loop: CTSSREDRVYSPLHF. CDR3 in DNA: TGTACCAGCAGCCGCGAGGACAGAGTCTATTCACCCCTCCACTTT. The chain combines TRBV11-2 with TRBJ1-6; D may be TRBD1 (6 bases). The CDR3 has 15 residues. Germline V gene data show CDR1 as SGHAT and CDR2 as FQNNGV. The full variable domain, with the rest looked up from reference TRBV11-2 and TRBJ1-6, is EAGVAQSPRYKIIEKRQSVAFWCNPISGHATLYWYQQILGQGPKLLIQFQNNGVVDDSQLPKDRFSAERLKGVDSTLKIQPAKLEDSAVYLCTSSREDRVYSPLHFGNGTRLTVT.

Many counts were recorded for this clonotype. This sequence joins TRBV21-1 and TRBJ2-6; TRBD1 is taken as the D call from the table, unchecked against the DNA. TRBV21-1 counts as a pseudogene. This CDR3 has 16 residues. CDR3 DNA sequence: TGTGCCAGCAAGGGCAGGGTGGTCTCTGGGGCCAACGTCCTGACTTTC. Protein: CASKGRVVSGANVLTF.

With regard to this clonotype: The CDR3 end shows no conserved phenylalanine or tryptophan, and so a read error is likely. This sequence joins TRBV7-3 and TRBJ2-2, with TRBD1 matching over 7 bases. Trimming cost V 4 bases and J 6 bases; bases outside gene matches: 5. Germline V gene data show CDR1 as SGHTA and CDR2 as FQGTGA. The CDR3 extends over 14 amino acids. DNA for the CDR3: TGTGCCAGCAGCTACTCGACAGGGCCCGGGGAGCTGTTTTCT. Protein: CASSYSTGPGELFS.

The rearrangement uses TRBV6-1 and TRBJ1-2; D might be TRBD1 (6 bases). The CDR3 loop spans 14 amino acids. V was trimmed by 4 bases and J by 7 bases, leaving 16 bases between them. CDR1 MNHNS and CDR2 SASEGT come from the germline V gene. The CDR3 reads CASSGTPGARGYTF. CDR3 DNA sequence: TGTGCCAGCAGTGGAACGCCGGGGGCGCGTGGCTACACCTTC.

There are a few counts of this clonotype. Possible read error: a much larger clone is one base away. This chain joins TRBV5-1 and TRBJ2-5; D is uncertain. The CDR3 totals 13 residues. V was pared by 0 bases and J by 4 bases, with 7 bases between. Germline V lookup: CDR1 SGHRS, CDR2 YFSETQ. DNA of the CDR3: TGCGCCAGCAGCTTGGTTCTGCGAGAGACCCAGTACTTC. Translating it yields CASSLVLRETQYF.

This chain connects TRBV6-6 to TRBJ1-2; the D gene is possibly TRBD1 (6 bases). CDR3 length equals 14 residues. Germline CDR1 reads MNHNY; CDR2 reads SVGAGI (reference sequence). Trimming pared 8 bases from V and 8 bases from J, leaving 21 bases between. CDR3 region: CASGLTGGREGYTF. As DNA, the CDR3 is TGTGCCAGCGGACTTACGGGGGGCAGGGAAGGCTACACCTTC.

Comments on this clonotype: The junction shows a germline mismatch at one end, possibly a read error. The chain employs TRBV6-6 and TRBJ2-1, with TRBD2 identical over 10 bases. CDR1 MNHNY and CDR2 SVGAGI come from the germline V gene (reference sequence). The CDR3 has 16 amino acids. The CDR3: CTTLGAGGPVHNEQLF. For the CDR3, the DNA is TGTACCACCCTCGGAGCGGGAGGGCCCGTCCACAATGAGCAGTTATTC.

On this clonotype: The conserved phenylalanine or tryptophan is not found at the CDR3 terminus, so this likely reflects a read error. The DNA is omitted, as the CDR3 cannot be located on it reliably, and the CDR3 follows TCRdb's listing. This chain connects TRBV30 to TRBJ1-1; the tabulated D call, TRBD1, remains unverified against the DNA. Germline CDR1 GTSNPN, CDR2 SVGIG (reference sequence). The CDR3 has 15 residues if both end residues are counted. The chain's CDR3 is CAWSQTGDTRTETFI.

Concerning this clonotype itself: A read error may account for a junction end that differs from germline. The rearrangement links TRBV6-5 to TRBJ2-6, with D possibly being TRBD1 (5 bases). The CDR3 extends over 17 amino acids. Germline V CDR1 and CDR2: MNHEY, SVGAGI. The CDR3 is CASSSRTGSSGAIVLTF. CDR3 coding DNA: TGTGCCAGTAGTTCCCGGACGGGCAGCTCTGGGGCCATCGTCCTGACTTTC.

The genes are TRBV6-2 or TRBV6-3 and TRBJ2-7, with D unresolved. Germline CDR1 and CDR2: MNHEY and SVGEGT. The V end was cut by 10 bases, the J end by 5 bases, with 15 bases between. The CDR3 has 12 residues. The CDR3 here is CANTSSVDEQYF. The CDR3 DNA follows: TGTGCCAACACCTCTAGTGTCGACGAGCAGTACTTC.

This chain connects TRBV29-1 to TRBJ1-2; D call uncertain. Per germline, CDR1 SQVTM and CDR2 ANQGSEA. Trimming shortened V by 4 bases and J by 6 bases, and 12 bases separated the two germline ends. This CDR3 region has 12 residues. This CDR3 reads CSVVLGWNGYTF. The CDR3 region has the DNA TGCAGCGTTGTACTGGGATGGAATGGCTACACCTTC.

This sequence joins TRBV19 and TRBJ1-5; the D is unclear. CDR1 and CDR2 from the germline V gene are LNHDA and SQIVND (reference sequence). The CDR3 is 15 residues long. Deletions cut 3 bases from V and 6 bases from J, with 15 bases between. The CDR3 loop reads CASSIYGQWGQPQHF. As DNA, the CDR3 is TGTGCCAGTAGTATTTACGGCCAGTGGGGTCAGCCCCAGCATTTT.

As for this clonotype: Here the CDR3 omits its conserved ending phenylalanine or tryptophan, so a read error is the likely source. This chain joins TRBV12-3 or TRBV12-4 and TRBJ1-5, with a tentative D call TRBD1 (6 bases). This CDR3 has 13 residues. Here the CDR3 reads CASTNRVSQPQHL. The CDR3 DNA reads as TGTGCCAGCACTAACAGGGTATCTCAGCCTCAGCATTTA.

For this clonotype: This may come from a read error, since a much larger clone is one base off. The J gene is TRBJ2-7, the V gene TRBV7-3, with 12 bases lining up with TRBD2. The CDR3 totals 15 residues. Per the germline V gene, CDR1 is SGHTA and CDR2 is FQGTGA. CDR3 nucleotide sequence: TGTGTCAGCAGTCCCGCTAGCGGGAGGGCCTACGAGCAGTACTTC. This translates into CVSSPASGRAYEQYF.

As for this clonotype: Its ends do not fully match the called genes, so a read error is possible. CDR3 coding DNA: TGTGCCAGCAACTTAGGAGGTGATCCCAGCGCGGGCGAGCAGTACTTC. Protein: CASNLGGDPSAGEQYF. This sequence joins TRBV11-3 and TRBJ2-7; D may be TRBD2 (5 bases). Germline V gene sequence: CDR1 SGHNT, CDR2 YENEEA. This CDR3 is built from 16 residues.

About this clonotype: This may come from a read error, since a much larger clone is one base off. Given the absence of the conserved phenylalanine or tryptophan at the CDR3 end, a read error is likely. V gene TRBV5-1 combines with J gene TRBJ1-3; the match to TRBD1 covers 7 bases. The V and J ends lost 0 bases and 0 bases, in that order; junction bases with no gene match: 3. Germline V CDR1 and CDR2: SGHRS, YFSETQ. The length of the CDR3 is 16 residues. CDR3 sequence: CASSLDSGGSGNTIYL. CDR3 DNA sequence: TGCGCCAGCAGCTTGGACTCAGGGGGCTCTGGAAACACCATATATCTT.

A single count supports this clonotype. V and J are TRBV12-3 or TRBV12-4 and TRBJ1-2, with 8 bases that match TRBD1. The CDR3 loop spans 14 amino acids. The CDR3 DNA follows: TGTGTCGGCAGTCCGCCCGGACAGGGCAGTGGCTACACCTTC. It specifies CVGSPPGQGSGYTF.

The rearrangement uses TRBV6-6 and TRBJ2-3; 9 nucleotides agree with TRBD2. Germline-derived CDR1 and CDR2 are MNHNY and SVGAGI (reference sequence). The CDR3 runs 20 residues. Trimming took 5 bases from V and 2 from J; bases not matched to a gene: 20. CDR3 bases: TGTGCCAGCAGTCCAAGGACTAGCGTGAGTACAGAAAGGGACACAGATACGCAGTATTTT. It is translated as CASSPRTSVSTERDTDTQYF.